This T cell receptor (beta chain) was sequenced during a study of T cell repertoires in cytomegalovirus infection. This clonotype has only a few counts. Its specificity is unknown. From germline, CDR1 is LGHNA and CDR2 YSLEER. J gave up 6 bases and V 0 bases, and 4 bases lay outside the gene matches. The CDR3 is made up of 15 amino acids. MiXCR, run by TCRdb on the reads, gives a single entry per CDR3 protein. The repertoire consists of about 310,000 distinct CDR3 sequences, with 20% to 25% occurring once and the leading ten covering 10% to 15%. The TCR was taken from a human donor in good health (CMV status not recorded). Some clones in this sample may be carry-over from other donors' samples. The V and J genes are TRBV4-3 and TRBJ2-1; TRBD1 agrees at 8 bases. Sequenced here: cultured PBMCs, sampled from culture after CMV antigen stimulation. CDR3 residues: CASSQDWTGFNEQFF. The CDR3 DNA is TGCGCCAGCAGCCAAGATTGGACAGGGTTCAATGAGCAGTTCTTC.